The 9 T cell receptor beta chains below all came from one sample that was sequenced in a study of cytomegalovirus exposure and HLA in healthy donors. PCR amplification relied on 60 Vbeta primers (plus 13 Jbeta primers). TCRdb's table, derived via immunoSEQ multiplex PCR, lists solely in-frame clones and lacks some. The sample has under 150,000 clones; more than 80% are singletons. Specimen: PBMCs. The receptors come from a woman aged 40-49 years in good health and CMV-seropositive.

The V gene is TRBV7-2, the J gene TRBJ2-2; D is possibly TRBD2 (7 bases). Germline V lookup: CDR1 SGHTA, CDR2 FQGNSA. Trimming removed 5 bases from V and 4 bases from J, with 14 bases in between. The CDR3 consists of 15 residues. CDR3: CASSPLRGGTGELFF. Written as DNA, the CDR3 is TGTGCCAGCAGCCCTCTAAGGGGGGGCACCGGGGAGCTGTTTTTT.

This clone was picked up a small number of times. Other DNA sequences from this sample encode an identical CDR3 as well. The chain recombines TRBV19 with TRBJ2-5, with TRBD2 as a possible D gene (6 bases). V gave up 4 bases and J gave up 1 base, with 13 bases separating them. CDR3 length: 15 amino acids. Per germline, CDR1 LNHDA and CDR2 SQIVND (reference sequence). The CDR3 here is CASSTTAGFQETQYF. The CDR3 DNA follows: TGTGCCAGTAGTACTACCGCGGGATTCCAAGAGACCCAGTACTTC.

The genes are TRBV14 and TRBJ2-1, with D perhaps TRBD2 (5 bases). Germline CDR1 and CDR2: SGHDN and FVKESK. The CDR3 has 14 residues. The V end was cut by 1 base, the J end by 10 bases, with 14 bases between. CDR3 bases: TGTGCCAGCAGCCAAGCCCGGGGTTTCACGGAGCAGTTCTTC. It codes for CASSQARGFTEQFF.

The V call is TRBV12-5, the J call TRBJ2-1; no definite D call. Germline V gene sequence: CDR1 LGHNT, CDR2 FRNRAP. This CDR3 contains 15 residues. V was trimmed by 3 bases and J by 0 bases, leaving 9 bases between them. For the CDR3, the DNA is TGTGCTAGTGGTTTCGGCGCTAGCTCCTACAATGAGCAGTTCTTC. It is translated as CASGFGASSYNEQFF.

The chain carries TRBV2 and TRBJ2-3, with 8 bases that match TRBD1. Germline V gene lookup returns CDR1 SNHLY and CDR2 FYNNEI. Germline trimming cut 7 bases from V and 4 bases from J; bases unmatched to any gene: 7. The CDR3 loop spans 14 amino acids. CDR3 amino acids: CASTERQGSDTQYF. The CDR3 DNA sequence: TGTGCCAGCACCGAGCGACAGGGGTCAGATACGCAGTATTTT.

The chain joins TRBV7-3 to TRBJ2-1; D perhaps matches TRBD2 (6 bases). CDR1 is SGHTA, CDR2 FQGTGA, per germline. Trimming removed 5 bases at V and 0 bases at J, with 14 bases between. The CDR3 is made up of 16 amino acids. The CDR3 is CASSPGLRSSYNEQFF. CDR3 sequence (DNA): TGTGCCAGCAGCCCGGGACTCCGAAGCTCCTACAATGAGCAGTTCTTC.

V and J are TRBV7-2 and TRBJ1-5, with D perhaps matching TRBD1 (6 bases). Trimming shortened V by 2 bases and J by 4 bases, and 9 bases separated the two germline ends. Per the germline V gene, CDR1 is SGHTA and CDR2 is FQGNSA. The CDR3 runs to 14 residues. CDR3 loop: CASSLTDRNQPQHF. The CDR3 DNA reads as TGTGCCAGCAGCTTAACGGACAGAAATCAGCCCCAGCATTTT.

The CDR3 nucleotides read TGTGCCTGGAGTGTAATTAGCGGGGGGGAGCAGTACTTC. It translates to CAWSVISGGEQYF. The chain joins TRBV30 to TRBJ2-7, with TRBD2 identical over 10 bases. The CDR3 spans 13 residues. Germline loops: CDR1 GTSNPN, CDR2 SVGIG (reference sequence). The J segment lost 7 bases and the V segment lost 0 bases, leaving 3 bases of the junction unmatched.

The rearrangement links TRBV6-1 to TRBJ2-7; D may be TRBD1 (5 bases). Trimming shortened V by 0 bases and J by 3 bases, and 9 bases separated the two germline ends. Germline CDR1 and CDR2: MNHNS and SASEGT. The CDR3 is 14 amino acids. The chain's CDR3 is CASSEARQSYEQYF. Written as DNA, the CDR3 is TGTGCCAGCAGTGAAGCACGACAGAGCTACGAGCAGTACTTC.